Below are 10 T cell receptor beta chains sequenced from a single sample in a study of beta chain features in type 1 diabetes. Sequenced material consisted of expressed TCRB transcripts (all of the isolated RNA was reverse transcribed). Assay: immunoSEQ multiplex PCR; the TCRdb copy retains only in-frame clones and omits some. The sample includes about 150,000 clones, approximately 9% seen only once; the top ten take 2.3%. The sample consisted of central memory CD4+ T cells from blood. The receptor set was obtained from a woman aged 18-35 years in good health.

The chain couples TRBV18 to TRBJ2-5, with D unclear. Germline loops: CDR1 KGHSH, CDR2 LQKENI. Trimming took off 5 bases at V and 1 base at J, with 11 bases between the two ends. The CDR3 has 14 amino acids. The CDR3 nucleotides are TGTGCCAGCTCAACGGGTGGTGGCCAAGAGACCCAGTACTTC. Its translation: CASSTGGGQETQYF.

This clone turned up a few times. The chain has TRBV9 and TRBJ1-3, with 8 bases lining up with TRBD1. V trimming: 4 bases; J trimming: 3 bases; junction bases outside the gene matches: 6. In germline, CDR1 is SGDLS, CDR2 YYNGEE. This CDR3 region has 15 residues. CDR3 loop: CASSTDREDGNTIYF. CDR3 bases: TGTGCCAGCAGCACGGACAGGGAGGATGGAAACACCATATATTTT.

The chain carries TRBV2 and TRBJ2-3; 7 positions match TRBD1. The CDR3 consists of 13 residues. J was trimmed by 4 bases and V by 10 bases; bases with no gene match: 8. Germline CDR1 and CDR2: SNHLY and FYNNEI. For the CDR3, the DNA is TGTGCCACCCACACAGGGGAATCAGATACGCAGTATTTT. It encodes CATHTGESDTQYF. The full variable domain, with the rest looked up from reference TRBV2 and TRBJ2-3, is EPEVTQTPSHQVTQMGQEVILRCVPISNHLYFYWYRQILGQKVEFLVSFYNNEISEKSEIFDDQFSVERPDGSNFTLKIRSTKLEDSAMYFCATHTGESDTQYFGPGTRLTVL.

This clone has only a few counts. The chain is built from TRBV4-1 and TRBJ2-3, with TRBD2 as a possible D gene (5 bases). Germline loops: CDR1 MGHRA, CDR2 YSYEKL. The germline V and J ends were trimmed by 5 bases and 0 bases, with 9 bases remaining between them. The CDR3 extends over 14 amino acids. In nucleotides, the CDR3 is TGCGCCAGCAGCTTCAGCGGCAGCACAGATACGCAGTATTTT. Residues: CASSFSGSTDTQYF.

The genes are TRBV7-9 and TRBJ1-1, with 7 nucleotides matching TRBD1. Trimming at V came to 3 bases and at J to 6 bases, leaving 4 bases not matched to a gene. Per germline, CDR1 SEHNR and CDR2 FQNEAQ (reference sequence). This CDR3 contains 13 residues. The chain's CDR3 is CASSLTGISEAFF. The CDR3 coding sequence is TGTGCCAGCAGCTTGACAGGGATATCTGAAGCTTTCTTT. The full variable domain, with the rest looked up from reference TRBV7-9 and TRBJ1-1, is DTGVSQNPRHKITKRGQNVTFRCDPISEHNRLYWYRQTLGQGPEFLTYFQNEAQLEKSRLLSDRFSAERPKGSFSTLEIQRTEQGDSAMYLCASSLTGISEAFFGQGTRLTVV.

The chain links TRBV4-1 to TRBJ2-3; a possible D gene is TRBD2 (6 bases). Trimming stripped 2 bases from V and 4 bases from J, with 10 bases between. The CDR3 has 14 residues. Per the germline V gene, CDR1 is MGHRA and CDR2 is YSYEKL. The CDR3 DNA sequence: TGCGCCAGCAGCCAACCGGGGACTGCAGATACGCAGTATTTT. Translated: CASSQPGTADTQYF.

The rearrangement joins TRBV6-6 to TRBJ2-3, with D tentatively TRBD1 (6 bases). Germline loops: CDR1 MNHNY, CDR2 SVGAGI (reference sequence). This CDR3 spans 13 amino acids. Between the trimmed V and J ends, which lost 6 bases and 3 bases, there was a span of 10 bases. CDR3 DNA sequence: TGTGCCAGCAGGGCCAGGGGAACAGATACGCAGTATTTT. It encodes CASRARGTDTQYF.

Here the CDR3 reads CASSLGGTVNTGELFF. DNA for the CDR3: TGCGCCAGCAGCTTGGGGGGGACAGTCAACACCGGGGAGCTGTTTTTT. The rearrangement uses TRBV5-1 and TRBJ2-2, with 7 bases lining up with TRBD1. The CDR3 runs 16 residues. Looked up from germline, CDR1 is SGHRS and CDR2 is YFSETQ. Unmatched junction bases numbered 4, after V lost 0 bases and J lost 2 bases.

This chain connects TRBV30 to TRBJ1-2, with 8 bases identical to TRBD1. Germline trimming cut 5 bases from V and 7 bases from J; bases unmatched to any gene: 3. This CDR3 is 11 amino acids long. Germline V CDR1 and CDR2: GTSNPN, SVGIG (reference sequence). The CDR3, as DNA: TGTGCCTGGGACAGGGGAAGTGGCTACACCTTC. It codes for CAWDRGSGYTF.

The chain couples TRBV5-6 to TRBJ2-7; D might be TRBD2 (5 bases). Per germline, CDR1 SGHDT and CDR2 YYEEEE. The CDR3 sequence is 13 residues long. Trimming cost V 2 bases and J 6 bases, with 12 bases left between them. The CDR3 loop reads CASSFLIEGEQYF. The CDR3 DNA reads as TGTGCCAGCAGCTTCCTGATCGAGGGCGAGCAGTACTTC.